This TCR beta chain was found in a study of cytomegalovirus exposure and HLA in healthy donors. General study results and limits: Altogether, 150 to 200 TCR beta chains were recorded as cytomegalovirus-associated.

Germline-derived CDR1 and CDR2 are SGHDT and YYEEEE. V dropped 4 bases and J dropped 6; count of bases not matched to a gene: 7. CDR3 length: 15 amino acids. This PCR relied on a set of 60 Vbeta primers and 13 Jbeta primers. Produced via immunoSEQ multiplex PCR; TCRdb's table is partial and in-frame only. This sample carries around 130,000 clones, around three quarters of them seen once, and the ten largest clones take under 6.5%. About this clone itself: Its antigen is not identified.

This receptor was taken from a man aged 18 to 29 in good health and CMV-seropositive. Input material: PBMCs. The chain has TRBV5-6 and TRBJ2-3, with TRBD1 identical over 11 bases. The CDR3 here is CASSLGQGAQDTQYF. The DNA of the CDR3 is TGTGCCAGCAGCCTAGGACAGGGGGCGCAGGATACGCAGTATTTT.